One and the same sample provided the 13 T cell receptor beta chains below, sequenced in a study of blood T cell repertoires in COVID-19. Method: immunoSEQ multiplex PCR; TCRdb's copy keeps in-frame clones and lacks some. The repertoire holds approximately 240,000 clones, with about 89% as singletons. Sequencing was done on a sample of PBMCs or T cells enriched from blood (not recorded which). All receptors come from a woman under 30 who had recovered from COVID-19.

The rearrangement links TRBV18 to TRBJ1-1; no reliable D call. The ends were cut back, 3 bases at V and 5 bases at J, with 10 bases in the middle. The CDR3 loop spans 13 amino acids. Germline CDR1 KGHSH, CDR2 LQKENI. CDR3 protein: CASSPPAGTEAFF. The CDR3, as DNA: TGTGCCAGCTCACCCCCGGCCGGGACTGAAGCTTTCTTT.

This chain links TRBV7-9 with TRBJ2-7; TRBD2 agrees at 8 bases. Germline assignment: CDR1 SEHNR and CDR2 FQNEAQ (reference sequence). Germline trimming cut 8 bases from V and 0 bases from J; bases unmatched to any gene: 21. The CDR3 is 19 amino acids. The CDR3 bases are TGTGCCAGCGCCCCGGGGCTAACAGGGATAGCGGGGTACTCCTACGAGCAGTACTTC. Translation: CASAPGLTGIAGYSYEQYF.

The chain links TRBV11-2 to TRBJ2-7; TRBD1 matches at 8 bases. The CDR3 has 14 residues. The germline V gene has CDR1 SGHAT and CDR2 FQNNGV. V shed 5 bases and J 3 bases; nucleotides not matched to a gene: 6. CDR3 protein: CASSPGQVLYEQYF. CDR3 coding DNA: TGTGCCAGCAGCCCGGGACAGGTCCTCTACGAGCAGTACTTC.

The chain recombines TRBV7-8 with TRBJ1-2; D call uncertain. Trimming stripped 1 base from V and 2 bases from J, with 8 bases between. Germline loops: CDR1 SGHVS, CDR2 FQNEAQ. There are 14 residues in the CDR3. The CDR3 sequence: CASSLVALNYGYTF. Here the CDR3 DNA reads TGTGCCAGCAGCTTAGTCGCGCTAAACTATGGCTACACCTTC.

J is TRBJ2-1 and V is TRBV9; D gene unclear. Germline CDR1 and CDR2: SGDLS and YYNGEE. Trimming shortened V by 1 base and J by 8 bases, and 16 bases separated the two germline ends. CDR3 length: 15 residues. The CDR3 protein is CASSVRVNPGDEQFF. CDR3 DNA sequence: TGTGCCAGCAGCGTACGGGTTAACCCTGGAGATGAGCAGTTCTTC.

This clone was counted once. The chain joins TRBV5-1 to TRBJ2-7; 7 nucleotides match TRBD1. V was clipped by 4 bases and J by 5 bases; unmatched bases: 12. CDR1 is SGHRS, CDR2 YFSETQ, per germline. The length of the CDR3 is 15 residues. The CDR3 DNA sequence: TGCGCCAGCAGCCCCACCCGGACAGGTTCCGACGAGCAGTACTTC. Protein sequence: CASSPTRTGSDEQYF.

The rearrangement uses TRBV7-2 and TRBJ1-1; D remains ambiguous. This CDR3 spans 13 amino acids. The germline gives CDR1 SGHTA, CDR2 FQGNSA. Trimming took off 7 bases at V and 0 bases at J, with 9 bases between the two ends. CDR3 in DNA: TGTGCCAGCAAGAGTTTCATGAACACTGAAGCTTTCTTT. Translating it yields CASKSFMNTEAFF.

The rearrangement uses TRBV11-3 and TRBJ1-2, with D possibly TRBD1 on 6 matching bases. Germline V CDR1 and CDR2: SGHNT, YENEEA. The CDR3 covers 13 residues. Trimming took off 8 bases at V and 3 bases at J, with 13 bases between the two ends. CDR3 in DNA: TGTGCCAGCTCCCCTGACAGGTACTATGGCTACACCTTC. Its protein product is CASSPDRYYGYTF.

The chain couples TRBV28 to TRBJ1-2, with 7 bases aligning to TRBD1. The CDR3 sequence is 14 residues long. Trimming removed 6 bases from V and 2 bases from J; junction bases left unmatched: 6. Germline CDR1 reads MDHEN; CDR2 reads SYDVKM. CDR3 in amino acids: CASSSGQENYGYTF. CDR3 nucleotide sequence: TGTGCCAGCAGCTCCGGACAGGAGAACTATGGCTACACCTTC.

The V and J genes are TRBV2 and TRBJ1-2; D not certain. The germline V and J ends were trimmed by 5 bases and 4 bases, with 14 bases remaining between them. Germline V gene lookup returns CDR1 SNHLY and CDR2 FYNNEI. The CDR3 extends over 14 amino acids. CDR3 loop: CASSTREIPYGYTF. CDR3 coding DNA: TGTGCCAGCAGTACCCGGGAAATTCCCTATGGCTACACCTTC.

This chain joins TRBV12-3 or TRBV12-4 and TRBJ1-1; a possible D gene is TRBD1 (5 bases). V lost 5 bases and J lost 5, with 12 bases in between. This CDR3 has 13 residues. This chain's CDR3 is CASSVPGGTEAFF. CDR3 bases: TGTGCCAGCAGTGTACCGGGGGGTACTGAAGCTTTCTTT.

The genes are TRBV29-1 and TRBJ1-1; D is unclear. From germline, CDR1 is SQVTM and CDR2 ANQGSEA. V was trimmed by 6 bases and J by 0 bases, leaving 11 bases between them. The CDR3 totals 13 residues. The CDR3 DNA follows: TGCAGCGTCTCCGGGGTTATGAACACTGAAGCTTTCTTT. Translation: CSVSGVMNTEAFF.

The chain has TRBV4-2 and TRBJ1-1, with D possibly TRBD1 on 6 matching bases. V dropped 2 bases and J dropped 4 bases, with 17 bases sitting between them. The CDR3 extends over 16 amino acids. Per the germline V gene, CDR1 is LGHNA and CDR2 is YNFKEQ. The CDR3 nucleotides are TGTGCCAGCAGCCAACAAAGCAGGGGCCGGAGCACTGAAGCTTTCTTT. This codes for CASSQQSRGRSTEAFF.